This record covers a single T cell receptor (beta chain). CDR1 and CDR2 from the germline V gene are SGHTA and FQGNSA. This CDR3 is built from 13 residues. The ends were cut back, 1 base at V and 5 bases at J, with 9 bases in the middle. This record comes from a study of PD-1 blockade in mismatch repair-deficient tumors. Study-wide context: Patients had 12 mismatch repair-deficient cancer types, all previously treated and progressing.

PCR or immunohistochemistry showed mismatch repair deficiency in every enrolled patient. Data came from immunoSEQ multiplex PCR; TCRdb stores just in-frame clones and leaves some out. The sample holds 55,000 to 85,000 clones; around 73% are singletons and the top ten take 5% to 6.5%. The material was peripheral blood, obtained 2 weeks after starting pembrolizumab. The chain uses TRBV7-2 and TRBJ2-7, with a weak D call TRBD2 (5 bases). This sequence originates from an adult with mismatch repair-deficient cancer. The CDR3 spells CASSLVPGDEQYF. As DNA, the CDR3 is TGTGCCAGCAGCTTAGTTCCCGGGGACGAGCAGTACTTC.